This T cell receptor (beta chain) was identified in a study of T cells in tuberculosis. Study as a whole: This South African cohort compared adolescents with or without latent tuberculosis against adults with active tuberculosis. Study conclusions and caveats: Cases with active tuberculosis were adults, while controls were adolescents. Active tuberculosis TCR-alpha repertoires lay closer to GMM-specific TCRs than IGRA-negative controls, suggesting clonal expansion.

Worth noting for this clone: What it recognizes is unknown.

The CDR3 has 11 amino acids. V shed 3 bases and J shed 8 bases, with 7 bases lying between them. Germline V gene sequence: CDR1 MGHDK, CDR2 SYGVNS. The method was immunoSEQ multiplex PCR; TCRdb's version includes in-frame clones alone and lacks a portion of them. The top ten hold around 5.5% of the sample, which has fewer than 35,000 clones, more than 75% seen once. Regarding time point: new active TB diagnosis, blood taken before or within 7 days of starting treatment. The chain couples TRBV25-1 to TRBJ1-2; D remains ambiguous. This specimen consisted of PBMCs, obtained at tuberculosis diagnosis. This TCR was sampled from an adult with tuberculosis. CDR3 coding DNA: TGTGCCAGCAGTGACGGCGGAGGCTACACCTTC. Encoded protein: CASSDGGGYTF.